This T cell receptor (beta chain) was documented in a study of blood T cell repertoires in COVID-19. Study background: T cells, B-cell-depleted T cells, or PBMCs supplied cDNA or gDNA.

Study processing details: The authors estimated nucleated cell counts from reference gene primer amplification. Data came from immunoSEQ multiplex PCR; TCRdb stores just in-frame clones and leaves some out. V, J and clone size are taken as reported in that table, and D and trimming were inferred from the DNA itself. The sample consists of roughly 90,000 clones, around 85% of them appearing once. Germline loops: CDR1 MNHEY, CDR2 SMNVEV (reference sequence). V lost 3 bases and J lost 4; bases outside the gene matches: 9. The CDR3 runs 16 residues. This TCR was sampled from a human donor in a cohort sampled during active COVID-19. Input material: peripheral blood. The chain is built from TRBV27 and TRBJ2-5; 9 bases agree with TRBD2. This CDR3 is CASSFSSSGMGETQYF. CDR3 in DNA: TGTGCCAGCAGTTTTAGTTCTAGCGGGATGGGAGAGACCCAGTACTTC.